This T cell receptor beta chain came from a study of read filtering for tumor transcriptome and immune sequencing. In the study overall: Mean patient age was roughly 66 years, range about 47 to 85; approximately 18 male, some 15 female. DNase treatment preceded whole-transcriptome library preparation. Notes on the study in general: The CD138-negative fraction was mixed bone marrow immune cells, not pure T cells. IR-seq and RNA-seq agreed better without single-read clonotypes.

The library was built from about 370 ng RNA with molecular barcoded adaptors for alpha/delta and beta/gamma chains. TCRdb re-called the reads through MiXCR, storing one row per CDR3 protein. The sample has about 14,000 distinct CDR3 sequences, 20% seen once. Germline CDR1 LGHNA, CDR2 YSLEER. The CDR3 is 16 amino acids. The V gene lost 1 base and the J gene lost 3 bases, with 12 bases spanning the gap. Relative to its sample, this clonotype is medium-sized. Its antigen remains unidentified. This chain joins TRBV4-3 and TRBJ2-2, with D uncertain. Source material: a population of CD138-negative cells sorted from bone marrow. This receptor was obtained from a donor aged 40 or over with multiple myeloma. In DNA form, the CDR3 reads TGCGCCAGCAGCCAAGTCGTTAGCCCGGACACCGGGGAGCTGTTTTTT. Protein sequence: CASSQVVSPDTGELFF.